This T cell receptor beta chain was found in a study of blood T cell repertoires in COVID-19. Sequenced by immunoSEQ multiplex PCR; TCRdb stores in-frame clones only, minus some. The sample lists some 250,000 clones, 70% to 85% occurring once. The CDR3 is made up of 18 amino acids. The germline gives CDR1 MNHEY, CDR2 SMNVEV (reference sequence). Trimming stripped 6 bases from V and 1 base from J, with 21 bases between. Sequences were obtained from PBMCs or T cells enriched from blood (not recorded which). The clonotype was recovered from a man in his forties who had recovered from COVID-19. The chain joins TRBV27 to TRBJ1-4; the D gene is possibly TRBD1 (6 bases). The CDR3 is CASSAKQGFIGTNEKLFF. The CDR3 region has the DNA TGTGCCAGCAGCGCCAAACAGGGCTTCATCGGAACTAATGAAAAACTGTTTTTT.